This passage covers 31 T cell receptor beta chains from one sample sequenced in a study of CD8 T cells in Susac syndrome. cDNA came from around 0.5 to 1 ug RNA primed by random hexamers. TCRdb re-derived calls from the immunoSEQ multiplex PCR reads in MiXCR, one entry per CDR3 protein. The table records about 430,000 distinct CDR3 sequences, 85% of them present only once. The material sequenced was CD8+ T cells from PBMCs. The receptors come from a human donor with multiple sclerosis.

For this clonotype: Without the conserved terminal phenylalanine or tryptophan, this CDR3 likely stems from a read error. CDR3 bases: TGTGCCACTAGTATTTCAGGGAACACTGAAGCTTTCCTT. Amino acids: CATSISGNTEAFL. V usage is TRBV28 and J usage is TRBJ1-1, with D uncertain. V gave up 10 bases and J gave up 1 base, with 13 bases separating them. CDR1 MDHEN and CDR2 SYDVKM come from the germline V gene. This CDR3 spans 13 amino acids.

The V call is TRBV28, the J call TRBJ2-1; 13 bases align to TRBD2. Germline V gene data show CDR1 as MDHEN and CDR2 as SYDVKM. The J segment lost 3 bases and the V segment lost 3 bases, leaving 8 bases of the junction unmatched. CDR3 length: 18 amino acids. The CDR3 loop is CASSFGTSGIDGYNEQFF. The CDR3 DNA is TGTGCCAGCAGTTTCGGGACTAGCGGGATCGATGGCTACAATGAGCAGTTCTTC. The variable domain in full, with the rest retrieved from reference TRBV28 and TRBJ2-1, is DVKVTQSSRYLVKRTGEKVFLECVQDMDHENMFWYRQDPGLGLRLIYFSYDVKMKEKGDIPEGYSVSREKKERFSLILESASTNQTSMYLCASSFGTSGIDGYNEQFFGPGTRLTVL.

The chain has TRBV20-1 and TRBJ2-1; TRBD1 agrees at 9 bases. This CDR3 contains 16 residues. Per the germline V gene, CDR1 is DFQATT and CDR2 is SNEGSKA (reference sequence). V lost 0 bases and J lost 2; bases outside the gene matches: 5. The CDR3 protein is CSARDEWDRAYNEQFF. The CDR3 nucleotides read TGCAGTGCTAGAGATGAATGGGACAGGGCCTACAATGAGCAGTTCTTC.

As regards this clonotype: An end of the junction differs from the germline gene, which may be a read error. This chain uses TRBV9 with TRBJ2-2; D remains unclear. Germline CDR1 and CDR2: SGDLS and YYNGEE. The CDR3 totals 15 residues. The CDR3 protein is CASSPLGLLTEELFF. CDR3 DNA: TGTGCCAGCAGCCCTCTAGGGCTCCTCACCGAGGAGCTGTTTTTT.

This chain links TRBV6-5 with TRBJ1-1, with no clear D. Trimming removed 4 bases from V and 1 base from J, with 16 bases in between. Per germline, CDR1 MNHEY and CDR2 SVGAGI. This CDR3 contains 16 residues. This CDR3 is CASSLTAGERNTEAFF. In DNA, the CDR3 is TGTGCCAGCAGTTTAACAGCCGGTGAAAGGAACACTGAAGCTTTCTTT.

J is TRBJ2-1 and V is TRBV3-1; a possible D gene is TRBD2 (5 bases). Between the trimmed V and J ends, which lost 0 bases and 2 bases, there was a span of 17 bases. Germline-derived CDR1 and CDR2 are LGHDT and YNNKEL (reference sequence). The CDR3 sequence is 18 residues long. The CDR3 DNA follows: TGTGCCAGCAGCCAAGAATTGGTGACGGAGGAGACCTACAATGAGCAGTTCTTC. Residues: CASSQELVTEETYNEQFF.

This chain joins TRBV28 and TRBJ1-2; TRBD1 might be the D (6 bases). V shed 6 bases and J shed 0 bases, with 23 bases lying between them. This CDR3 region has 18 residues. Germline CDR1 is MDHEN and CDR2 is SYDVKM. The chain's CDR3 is CASRDRDIGETANYGYTF. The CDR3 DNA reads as TGTGCCAGCAGGGACCGGGACATCGGAGAAACAGCTAACTATGGCTACACCTTC.

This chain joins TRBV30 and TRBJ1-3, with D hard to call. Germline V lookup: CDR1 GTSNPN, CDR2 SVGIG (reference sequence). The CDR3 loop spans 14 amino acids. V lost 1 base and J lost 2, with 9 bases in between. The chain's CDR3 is CAWSEELAGNTIYF. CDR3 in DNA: TGTGCCTGGAGTGAAGAACTCGCTGGAAACACCATATATTTT.

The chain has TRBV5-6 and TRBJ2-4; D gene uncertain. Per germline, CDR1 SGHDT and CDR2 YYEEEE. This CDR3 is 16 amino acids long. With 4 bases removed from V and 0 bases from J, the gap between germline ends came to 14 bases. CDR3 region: CASSAPRQLAKNIQYF. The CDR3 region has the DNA TGTGCCAGCAGCGCCCCGCGGCAATTAGCCAAAAACATTCAGTACTTC.

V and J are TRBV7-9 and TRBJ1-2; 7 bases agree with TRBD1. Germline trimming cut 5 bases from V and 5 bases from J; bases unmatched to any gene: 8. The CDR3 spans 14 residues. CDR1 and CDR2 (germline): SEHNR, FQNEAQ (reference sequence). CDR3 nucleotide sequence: TGTGCCAGCAGCCGACAGGGATTTGGGTATGGCTACACCTTC. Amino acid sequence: CASSRQGFGYGYTF.

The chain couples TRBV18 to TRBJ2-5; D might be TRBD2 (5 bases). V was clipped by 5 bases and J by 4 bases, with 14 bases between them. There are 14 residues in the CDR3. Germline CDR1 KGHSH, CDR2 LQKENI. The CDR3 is CASSFEWERETQYF. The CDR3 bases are TGTGCCAGCTCATTCGAGTGGGAGCGAGAGACCCAGTACTTC.

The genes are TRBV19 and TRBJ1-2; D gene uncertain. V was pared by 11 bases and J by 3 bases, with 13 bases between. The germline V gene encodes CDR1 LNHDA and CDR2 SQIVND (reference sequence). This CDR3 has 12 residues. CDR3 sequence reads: CAVVFGDYGYTF. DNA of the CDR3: TGTGCCGTTGTTTTCGGAGACTATGGCTACACCTTC. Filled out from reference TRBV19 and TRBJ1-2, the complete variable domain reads DGGITQSPKYLFRKEGQNVTLSCEQNLNHDAMYWYRQDPGQGLRLIYYSQIVNDFQKGDIAEGYSVSREKKESFPLTVTSAQKNPTAFYLCAVVFGDYGYTFGSGTRLTVV.

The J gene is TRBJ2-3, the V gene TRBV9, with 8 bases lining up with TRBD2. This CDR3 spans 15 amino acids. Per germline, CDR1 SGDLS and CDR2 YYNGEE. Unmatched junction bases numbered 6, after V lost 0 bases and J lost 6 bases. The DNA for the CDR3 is TGTGCCAGCAGCGTAGGAGCGGGAGATAGGGATACGCAGTATTTT. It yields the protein CASSVGAGDRDTQYF. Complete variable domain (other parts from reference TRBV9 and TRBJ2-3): DSGVTQTPKHLITATGQRVTLRCSPRSGDLSVYWYQQSLDQGLQFLIQYYNGEERAKGNILERFSAQQFPDLHSELNLSSLELGDSALYFCASSVGAGDRDTQYFGPGTRLTVL.

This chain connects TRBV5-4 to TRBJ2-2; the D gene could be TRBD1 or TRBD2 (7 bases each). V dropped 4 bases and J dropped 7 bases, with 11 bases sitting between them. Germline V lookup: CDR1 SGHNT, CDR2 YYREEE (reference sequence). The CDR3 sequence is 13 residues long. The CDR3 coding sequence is TGTGCCAGCAGCCCAGGGGGGGTCGGGGAGCTGTTTTTT. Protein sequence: CASSPGGVGELFF.

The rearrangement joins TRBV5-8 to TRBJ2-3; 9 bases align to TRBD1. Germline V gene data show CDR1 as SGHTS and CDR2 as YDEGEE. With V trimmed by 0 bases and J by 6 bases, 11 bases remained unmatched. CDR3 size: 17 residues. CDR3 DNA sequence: TGTGCCAGCAGCTTGGTGGGGACAGGGTGGGCTGAGGATACGCAGTATTTT. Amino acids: CASSLVGTGWAEDTQYF.

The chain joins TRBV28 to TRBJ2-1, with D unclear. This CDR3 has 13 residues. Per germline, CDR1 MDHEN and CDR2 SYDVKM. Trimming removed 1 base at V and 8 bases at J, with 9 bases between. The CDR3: CASSLSVFDEQFF. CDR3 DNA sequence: TGTGCCAGCAGTTTATCAGTTTTCGATGAGCAGTTCTTC.

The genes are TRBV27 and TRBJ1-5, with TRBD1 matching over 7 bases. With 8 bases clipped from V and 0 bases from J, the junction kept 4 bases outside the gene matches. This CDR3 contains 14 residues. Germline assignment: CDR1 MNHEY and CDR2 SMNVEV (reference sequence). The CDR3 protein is CASWTGLSNQPQHF. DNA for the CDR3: TGTGCCAGCTGGACAGGACTTAGCAATCAGCCCCAGCATTTT.

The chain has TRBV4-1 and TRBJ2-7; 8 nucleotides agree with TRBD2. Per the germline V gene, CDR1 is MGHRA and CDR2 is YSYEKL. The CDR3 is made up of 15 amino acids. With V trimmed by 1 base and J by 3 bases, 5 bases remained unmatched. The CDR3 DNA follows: TGCGCCAGCAGCCAAGTTTCGGGGGGGTACTACGAGCAGTACTTC. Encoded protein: CASSQVSGGYYEQYF.

The CDR3 spells CASSPGANYEQYF. In nucleotides, the CDR3 is TGTGCCAGCAGTCCCGGGGCTAACTACGAGCAGTACTTC. The J gene is TRBJ2-7, the V gene TRBV27; either TRBD1 or TRBD2 may fit D (5 bases each). The V end lost 5 bases, the J end lost 3 bases, and 11 bases lay between the germline ends. The CDR3 runs to 13 residues. From germline, CDR1 is MNHEY and CDR2 SMNVEV (reference sequence).

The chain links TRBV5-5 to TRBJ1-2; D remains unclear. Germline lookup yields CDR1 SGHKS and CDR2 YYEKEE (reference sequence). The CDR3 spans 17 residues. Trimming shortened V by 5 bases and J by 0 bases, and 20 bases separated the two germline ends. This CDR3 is CASSPRSAAWPNYGYTF. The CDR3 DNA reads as TGTGCCAGCAGTCCCCGGTCGGCGGCGTGGCCTAACTATGGCTACACCTTC.

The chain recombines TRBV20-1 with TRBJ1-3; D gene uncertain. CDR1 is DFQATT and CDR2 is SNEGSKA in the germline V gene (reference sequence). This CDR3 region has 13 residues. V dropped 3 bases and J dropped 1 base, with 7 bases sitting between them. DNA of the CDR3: TGCAGTGCTAGTCTACAGTCTGGAAACACCATATATTTT. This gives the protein CSASLQSGNTIYF.

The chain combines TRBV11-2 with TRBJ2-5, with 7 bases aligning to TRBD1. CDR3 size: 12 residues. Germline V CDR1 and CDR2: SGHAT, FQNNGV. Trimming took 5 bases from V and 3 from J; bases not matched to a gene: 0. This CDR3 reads CASSGTEETQYF. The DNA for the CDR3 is TGTGCCAGCAGCGGGACAGAAGAGACCCAGTACTTC.

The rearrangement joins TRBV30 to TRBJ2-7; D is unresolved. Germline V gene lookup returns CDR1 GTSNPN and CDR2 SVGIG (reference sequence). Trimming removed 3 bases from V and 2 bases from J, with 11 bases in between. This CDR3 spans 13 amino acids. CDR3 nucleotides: TGTGCCTGGAGCCCCACCCTCCCCTACGAGCAGTACTTC. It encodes CAWSPTLPYEQYF.

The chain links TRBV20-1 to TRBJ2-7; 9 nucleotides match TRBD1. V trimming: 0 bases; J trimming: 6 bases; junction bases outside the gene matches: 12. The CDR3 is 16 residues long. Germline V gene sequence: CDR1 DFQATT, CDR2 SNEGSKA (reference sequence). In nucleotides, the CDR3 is TGCAGTGCTAGAGATAGGGTACAGGGGGCTATCGGCGAGCAGTACTTC. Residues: CSARDRVQGAIGEQYF.

CDR3 sequence: CASSQAPGQGNEQFF. The CDR3 DNA follows: TGTGCCAGCAGCCAAGCCCCGGGACAGGGGAATGAGCAGTTCTTC. The chain uses TRBV4-2 and TRBJ2-1, with 10 bases identical to TRBD1. The CDR3 runs to 15 residues. CDR1 and CDR2 (germline): LGHNA, YNFKEQ. V gave up 1 base and J gave up 7 bases; unmatched junction bases: 4.

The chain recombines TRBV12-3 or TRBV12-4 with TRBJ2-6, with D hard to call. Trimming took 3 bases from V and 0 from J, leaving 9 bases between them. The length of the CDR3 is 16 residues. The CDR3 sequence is CASSFNSFSGANVLTF. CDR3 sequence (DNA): TGTGCCAGCAGTTTTAACAGCTTCTCTGGGGCCAACGTCCTGACTTTC.

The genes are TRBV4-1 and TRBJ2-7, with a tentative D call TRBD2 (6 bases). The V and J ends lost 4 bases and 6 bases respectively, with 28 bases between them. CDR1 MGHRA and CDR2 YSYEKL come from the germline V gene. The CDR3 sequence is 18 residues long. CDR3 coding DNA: TGCGCCAGCAGCCCCACCGGGACGGGACTGGGACGACCGGGCGAGCAGTACTTC. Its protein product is CASSPTGTGLGRPGEQYF.

The CDR3 coding sequence is TGTGCCAGCAGGCTAGAGGCAGGGGGCACCGGGGAGCTGTTTTTT. This encodes CASRLEAGGTGELFF. The chain has TRBV27 and TRBJ2-2, with 7 bases identical to TRBD1. Per germline, CDR1 MNHEY and CDR2 SMNVEV (reference sequence). The ends lost 6 bases at V and 4 bases at J; junction bases unmatched: 8. The CDR3 spans 15 residues.

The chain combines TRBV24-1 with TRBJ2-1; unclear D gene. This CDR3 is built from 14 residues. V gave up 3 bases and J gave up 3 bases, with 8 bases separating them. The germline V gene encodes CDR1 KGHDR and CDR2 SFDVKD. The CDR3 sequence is CATSDGVDYNEQFF. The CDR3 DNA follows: TGTGCCACCAGTGATGGGGTCGACTACAATGAGCAGTTCTTC.

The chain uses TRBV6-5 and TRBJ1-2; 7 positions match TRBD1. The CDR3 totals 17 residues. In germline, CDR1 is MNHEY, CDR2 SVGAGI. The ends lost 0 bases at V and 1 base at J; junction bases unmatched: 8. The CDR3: CASSYSRDSDFNYGYTF. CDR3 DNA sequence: TGTGCCAGCAGTTACTCACGGGACAGCGACTTTAACTATGGCTACACCTTC.

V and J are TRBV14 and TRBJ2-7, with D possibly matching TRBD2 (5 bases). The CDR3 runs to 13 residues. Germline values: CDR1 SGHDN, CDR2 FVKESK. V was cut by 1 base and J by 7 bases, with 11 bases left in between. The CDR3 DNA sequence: TGTGCCAGCAGCCAAGGAGCCTCGGGGGAGCAGTACTTC. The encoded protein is CASSQGASGEQYF.